A selection of T cell receptor beta chains follows, all from one sample in a study of patients and donors after allogeneic stem cell transplantation. TCRdb independently ran MiXCR on the RT-PCR reads; one entry per CDR3 protein. The sample yields 100,000 to 130,000 distinct CDR3 sequences, about a third seen once. The material sequenced was blood, either unsorted or a sorted T cell fraction (not recorded which). The source of these receptors is a human donor who was either an allogeneic HSCT recipient or a stem cell or donor lymphocyte infusion donor (not recorded which). It is not recorded whose cells these are; they may come from a transplant donor. Each CDR3 is given with its conserved first and last residue. Each record gives: CDR3 length, J gene, clone size, V gene, D gene, CDR3 DNA, CDR3 protein. The D gene is left open where the match is weak. Size is omitted from some rows. Given values are once, few, many or a class for expanded clones.

length: 14
J: TRBJ1-1
size: many
V: TRBV6-5
D: TRBD1
DNA: TGTGCCAGCAGTTTGCGGACAGGGATGACTGAAGCTTTCTTT
CDR3: CASSLRTGMTEAFF

length: 14
J: TRBJ2-7
size: NA
V: TRBV5-6
D: NA
DNA: TGTGCCAGCAGCTATTATCCAGGGAAGTACGAGCAGTACTTC
CDR3: CASSYYPGKYEQYF

length: 13
J: TRBJ2-7
size: NA
V: TRBV12-3/TRBV12-4
D: NA
DNA: TGTGCCAGCAGTTTGGACTACCTCTTTGAGCAGTACTTC
CDR3: CASSLDYLFEQYF

length: 11
J: TRBJ2-1
size: once
V: TRBV30
D: NA
DNA: TGTGCCTGGAGTCAGAGGAATGAGCAGTTCTTC
CDR3: CAWSQRNEQFF

length: 14
J: TRBJ2-7
size: few
V: TRBV6-2/TRBV6-3
D: NA
DNA: TGTGCCAGCAGTTATCGGCAGGGCCCCTACGAGCAGTACTTC
CDR3: CASSYRQGPYEQYF

length: 16
J: TRBJ2-1
size: NA
V: TRBV24-1
D: TRBD2
DNA: TGTGCCACCAGTGACCAGGGACTAGCGGCTAACAATGAGCAGTTCTTC
CDR3: CATSDQGLAANNEQFF

length: 14
J: TRBJ2-7
size: NA
V: TRBV18
D: TRBD2
DNA: TGTGCCAGCTCCCCAAGACTAGCGGGATACGAGCAGTACTTC
CDR3: CASSPRLAGYEQYF

length: 13
J: TRBJ1-2
size: NA
V: TRBV6-5
D: NA
DNA: TGTGCCAGCAGTTCGGGTGAGAGGCATGGCTACACCTTC
CDR3: CASSSGERHGYTF

length: 13
J: TRBJ1-5
size: few
V: TRBV5-5
D: NA
DNA: TGTGCCAGCAGCTTGGTAGGGAATCAGCCCCAGCATTTT
CDR3: CASSLVGNQPQHF

length: 14
J: TRBJ1-2
size: NA
V: TRBV5-1
D: NA
DNA: TGCGCCAGCAGCTTGGAGATTTCTGGCTCTGGCTACACCTTC
CDR3: CASSLEISGSGYTF

length: 12
J: TRBJ1-1
size: NA
V: TRBV6-5
D: NA
DNA: TGTGCCAGCAGTCCCCAGGGTTTTGAAGCTTTCTTT
CDR3: CASSPQGFEAFF

length: 14
J: TRBJ2-5
size: NA
V: TRBV9
D: NA
DNA: TGTGCCAGCAGCGTAGCTACGGGTGGGGAGACCCAGTACTTC
CDR3: CASSVATGGETQYF

length: 15
J: TRBJ1-5
size: NA
V: TRBV6-1
D: TRBD1
DNA: TGTGCCAGCAGTGCAAACAGGGGTAGCAATCAGCCCCAGCATTTT
CDR3: CASSANRGSNQPQHF

length: 15
J: TRBJ2-1
size: few
V: TRBV7-2
D: TRBD2
DNA: TGTGCCAGCAGCCCAACTAGCGGGAGTAGCTATGAGCAGTTCTTC
CDR3: CASSPTSGSSYEQFF

length: 15
J: TRBJ1-5
size: NA
V: TRBV12-3/TRBV12-4
D: NA
DNA: TGTGCCAGCAGTGCCGCCCAGGCCGTTAATCAGCCCCAGCATTTT
CDR3: CASSAAQAVNQPQHF

length: 12
J: TRBJ1-5
size: few
V: TRBV7-2
D: TRBD1
DNA: TGTGCCAGCAGCTCAGGGGGAGGACCCCAGCATTTT
CDR3: CASSSGGGPQHF

length: 13
J: TRBJ1-1
size: NA
V: TRBV12-3/TRBV12-4
D: NA
DNA: TGTGCCAGCAGTTTAAGCAGGAACACTGAAGCTTTCTTT
CDR3: CASSLSRNTEAFF

length: 11
J: TRBJ2-7
size: NA
V: TRBV20-1
D: NA
DNA: TGCAGTGCTATATCTTCCTACGAGCAGTACTTC
CDR3: CSAISSYEQYF

length: 14
J: TRBJ2-7
size: once
V: TRBV20-1
D: NA
DNA: TGCAGAGTAAAGGGCGAAACGGGGAACTACGAGCAGTACTTC
CDR3: CRVKGETGNYEQYF

length: 13
J: TRBJ1-2
size: few
V: TRBV14
D: NA
DNA: TGTGCCAGCAGCCGGACAGTGAACTATGGCTACACCTTC
CDR3: CASSRTVNYGYTF

length: 14
J: TRBJ2-7
size: NA
V: TRBV20-1
D: TRBD2
DNA: TGCAGTGCAGGACTAGCGGTTAGCTCCTACGAGCAGTACTTC
CDR3: CSAGLAVSSYEQYF

length: 14
J: TRBJ1-4
size: NA
V: TRBV5-1
D: NA
DNA: TGCGCCAGCAGCTCGGGAGCAACTAATGAAAAACTGTTTTTT
CDR3: CASSSGATNEKLFF

length: 15
J: TRBJ2-3
size: NA
V: TRBV6-6
D: NA
DNA: TGTGCCAGCAGTTACGGGCGGAAACGCACAGATACGCAGTATTTT
CDR3: CASSYGRKRTDTQYF

length: 11
J: TRBJ1-2
size: many
V: TRBV11-2
D: NA
DNA: TGTGCCAGCAGTCACGGGCTAGGCTACACCTTC
CDR3: CASSHGLGYTF

length: 15
J: TRBJ1-4
size: NA
V: TRBV30
D: NA
DNA: TGTGCCTGGAGTCTGGAGACAGGAGCTAATGAAAAACTGTTTTTT
CDR3: CAWSLETGANEKLFF

length: 14
J: TRBJ1-6
size: few
V: TRBV5-1
D: NA
DNA: TGCGCCAGCAGCCTTACACCAGATAATTCACCCCTCCACTTT
CDR3: CASSLTPDNSPLHF

length: 15
J: TRBJ2-4
size: NA
V: TRBV5-1
D: TRBD2
DNA: TGCGCCAGCAGCCCCTCGGGGGGAGGGCCCCACATTCAGTACTTC
CDR3: CASSPSGGGPHIQYF

length: 14
J: TRBJ1-6
size: NA
V: TRBV18
D: NA
DNA: TGTGCCAGCTCACACGGATTAAATAATTCACCCCTCCACTTT
CDR3: CASSHGLNNSPLHF

length: 15
J: TRBJ1-5
size: NA
V: TRBV24-1
D: NA
DNA: TGTGCCACCAGTGCGGGCGGGTCATTGAATCAGCCCCAGCATTTT
CDR3: CATSAGGSLNQPQHF

length: 15
J: TRBJ2-7
size: NA
V: TRBV5-1
D: NA
DNA: TGCGCCAGCAGCTTGAGGACCTACCAAAACTACGAGCAGTACTTC
CDR3: CASSLRTYQNYEQYF

length: 19
J: TRBJ2-6
size: few
V: TRBV6-6
D: NA
DNA: TGTGCCAGCAGTTACGAGGCAGACTTGCGGATAGCTGGGGCCAACGTCCTGACTTTC
CDR3: CASSYEADLRIAGANVLTF

length: 11
J: TRBJ2-7
size: few
V: TRBV29-1
D: NA
DNA: TGCAGCGTTGAAGACGGGAACGAGCAGTACTTC
CDR3: CSVEDGNEQYF

length: 14
J: TRBJ2-5
size: NA
V: TRBV3-1
D: NA
DNA: TGTGCCAGCAGCCAAAGAGGATCCCAAGAGACCCAGTACTTC
CDR3: CASSQRGSQETQYF

length: 16
J: TRBJ2-1
size: NA
V: TRBV20-1
D: TRBD2
DNA: TGCAGTGCTAGAGATCTTCCGGGGGGGCCCTACAATGAGCAGTTCTTC
CDR3: CSARDLPGGPYNEQFF

length: 13
J: TRBJ1-2
size: NA
V: TRBV29-1
D: TRBD1
DNA: TGCAGCGTTTCGACAGGGACACCTTATGGCTACACCTTC
CDR3: CSVSTGTPYGYTF

length: 15
J: TRBJ1-5
size: NA
V: TRBV7-8
D: NA
DNA: TGTGCCAGCAGCCTGGACCGCCAGTGGAATCAGCCCCAGCATTTT
CDR3: CASSLDRQWNQPQHF

length: 14
J: TRBJ1-1
size: NA
V: TRBV29-1
D: NA
DNA: TGCAGCGTTGTAATATGGAACGGTAACACTGAAGCTTTCTTT
CDR3: CSVVIWNGNTEAFF

length: 16
J: TRBJ2-1
size: NA
V: TRBV20-1
D: NA
DNA: TGCAGTGCTAGAGATCGTGGGGGATACCGGGGCGATGAGCAGTTCTTC
CDR3: CSARDRGGYRGDEQFF

length: 12
J: TRBJ2-5
size: few
V: TRBV29-1
D: NA
DNA: TGCAGCGTTGTAAGGGGACAAGAGACCCAGTACTTC
CDR3: CSVVRGQETQYF

length: 13
J: TRBJ1-2
size: NA
V: TRBV24-1
D: NA
DNA: TGTGCCACCAGTCATACGAACTATCTTGGCTACACCTTC
CDR3: CATSHTNYLGYTF